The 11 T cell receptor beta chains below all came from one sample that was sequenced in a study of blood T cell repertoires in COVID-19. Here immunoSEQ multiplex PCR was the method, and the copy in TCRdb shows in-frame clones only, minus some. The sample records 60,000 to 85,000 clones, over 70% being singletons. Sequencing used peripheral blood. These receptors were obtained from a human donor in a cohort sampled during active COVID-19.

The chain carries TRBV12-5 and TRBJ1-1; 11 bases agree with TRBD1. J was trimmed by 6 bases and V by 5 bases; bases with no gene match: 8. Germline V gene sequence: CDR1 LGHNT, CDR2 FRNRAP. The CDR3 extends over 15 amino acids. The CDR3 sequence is CASGRGQGALAEAFF. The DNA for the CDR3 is TGTGCTAGTGGTCGAGGACAGGGGGCACTCGCTGAAGCTTTCTTT. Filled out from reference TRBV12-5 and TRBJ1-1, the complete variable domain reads DARVTQTPRHKVTEMGQEVTMRCQPILGHNTVFWYRQTMMQGLELLAYFRNRAPLDDSGMPKDRFSAEMPDATLATLKIQPSEPRDSAVYFCASGRGQGALAEAFFGQGTRLTVV.

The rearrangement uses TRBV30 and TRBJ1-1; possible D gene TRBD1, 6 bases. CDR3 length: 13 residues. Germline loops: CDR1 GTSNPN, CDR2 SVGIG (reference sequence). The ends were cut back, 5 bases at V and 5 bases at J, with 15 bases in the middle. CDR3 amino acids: CAWAQGLFTEAFF. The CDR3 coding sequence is TGTGCCTGGGCACAGGGCCTTTTTACTGAAGCTTTCTTT.

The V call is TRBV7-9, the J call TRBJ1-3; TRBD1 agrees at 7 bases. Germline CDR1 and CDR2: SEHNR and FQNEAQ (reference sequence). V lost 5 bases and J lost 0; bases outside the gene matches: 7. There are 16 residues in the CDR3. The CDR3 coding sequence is TGTGCCAGCAGCCCTCGGGCAGGGGGCTCTGGAAACACCATATATTTT. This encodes CASSPRAGGSGNTIYF.

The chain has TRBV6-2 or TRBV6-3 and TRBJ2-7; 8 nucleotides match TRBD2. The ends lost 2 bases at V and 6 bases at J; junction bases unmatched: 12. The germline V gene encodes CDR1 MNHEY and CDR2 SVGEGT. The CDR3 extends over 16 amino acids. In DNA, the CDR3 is TGTGCCAGCAGTTACCCCTTAGCTGGTAGCGGGGCCGAGCAGTACTTC. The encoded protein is CASSYPLAGSGAEQYF.

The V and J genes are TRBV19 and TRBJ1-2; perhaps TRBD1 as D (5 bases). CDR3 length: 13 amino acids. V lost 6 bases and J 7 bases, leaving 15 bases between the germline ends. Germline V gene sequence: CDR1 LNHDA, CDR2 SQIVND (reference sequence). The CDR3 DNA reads TGTGCCAGTAGGCCGACAGTGGGGCTTGGCTACACCTTC. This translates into CASRPTVGLGYTF.

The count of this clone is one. The CDR3 here is CSGSRGEKLFF. In DNA form, the CDR3 reads TGCAGCGGGAGCAGGGGTGAAAAACTGTTTTTT. This sequence joins TRBV29-1 and TRBJ1-4; maybe TRBD1 (6 bases). Germline V gene lookup returns CDR1 SQVTM and CDR2 ANQGSEA. Trimming removed 7 bases from V and 7 bases from J, with 10 bases in between. This CDR3 comprises 11 residues.

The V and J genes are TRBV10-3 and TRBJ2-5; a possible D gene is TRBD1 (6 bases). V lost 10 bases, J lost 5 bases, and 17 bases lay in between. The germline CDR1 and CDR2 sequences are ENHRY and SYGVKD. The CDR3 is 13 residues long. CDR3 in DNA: TGTGCCACCCGGGACACTACTTGGGAGACCCAGTACTTC. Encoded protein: CATRDTTWETQYF.

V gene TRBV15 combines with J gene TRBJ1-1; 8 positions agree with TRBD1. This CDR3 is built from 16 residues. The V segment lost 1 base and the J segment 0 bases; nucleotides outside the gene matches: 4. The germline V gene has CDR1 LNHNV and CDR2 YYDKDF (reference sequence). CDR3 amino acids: CATSRGTGPMNTEAFF. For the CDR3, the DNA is TGTGCCACCAGCAGAGGGACAGGGCCTATGAACACTGAAGCTTTCTTT.

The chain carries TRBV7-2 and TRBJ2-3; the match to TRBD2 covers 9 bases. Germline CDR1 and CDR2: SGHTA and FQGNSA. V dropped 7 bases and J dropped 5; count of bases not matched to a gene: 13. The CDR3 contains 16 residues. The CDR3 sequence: CASNKLAGVEVDTQYF. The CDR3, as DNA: TGTGCCAGCAACAAATTAGCGGGGGTCGAGGTAGATACGCAGTATTTT.

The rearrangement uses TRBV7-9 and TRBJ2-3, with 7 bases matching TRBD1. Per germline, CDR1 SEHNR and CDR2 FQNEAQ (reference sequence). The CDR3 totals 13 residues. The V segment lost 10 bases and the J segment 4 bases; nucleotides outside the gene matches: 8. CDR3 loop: CATDLTGSDTQYF. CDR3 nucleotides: TGTGCCACCGACTTGACAGGGTCAGATACGCAGTATTTT.

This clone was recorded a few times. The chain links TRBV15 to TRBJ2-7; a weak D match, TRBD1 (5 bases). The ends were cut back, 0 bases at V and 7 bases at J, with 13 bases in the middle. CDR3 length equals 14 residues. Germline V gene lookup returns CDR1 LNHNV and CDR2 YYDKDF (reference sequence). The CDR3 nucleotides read TGTGCCACCAGCAGAGATGGGGCAGGCGCGGAGCAGTACGTC. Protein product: CATSRDGAGAEQYV.